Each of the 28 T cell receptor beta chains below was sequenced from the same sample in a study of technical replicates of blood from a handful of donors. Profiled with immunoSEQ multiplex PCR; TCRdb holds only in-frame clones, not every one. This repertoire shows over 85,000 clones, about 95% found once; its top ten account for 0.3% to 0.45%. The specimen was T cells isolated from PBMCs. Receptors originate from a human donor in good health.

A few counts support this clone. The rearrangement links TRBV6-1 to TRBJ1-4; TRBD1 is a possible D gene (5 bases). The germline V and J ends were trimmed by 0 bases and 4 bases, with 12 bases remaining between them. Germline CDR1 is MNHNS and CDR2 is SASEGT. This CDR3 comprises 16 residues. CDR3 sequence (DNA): TGTGCCAGCAGTGAAGCGGTGGGGAGGGGTAATGAAAAACTGTTTTTT. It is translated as CASSEAVGRGNEKLFF.

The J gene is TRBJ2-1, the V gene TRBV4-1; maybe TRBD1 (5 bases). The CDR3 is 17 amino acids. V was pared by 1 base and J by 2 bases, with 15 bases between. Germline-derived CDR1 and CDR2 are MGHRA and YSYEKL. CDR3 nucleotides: TGCGCCAGCAGCCAAGGCCTTGGGTCAGGGCCCTACAATGAGCAGTTCTTC. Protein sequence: CASSQGLGSGPYNEQFF.

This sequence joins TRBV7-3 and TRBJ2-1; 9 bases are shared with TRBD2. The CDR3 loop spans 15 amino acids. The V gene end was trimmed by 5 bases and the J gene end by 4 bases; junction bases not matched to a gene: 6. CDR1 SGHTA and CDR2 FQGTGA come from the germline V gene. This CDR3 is CASSDLAGPYNEQFF. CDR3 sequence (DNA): TGTGCCAGCAGCGACCTAGCGGGACCTTACAATGAGCAGTTCTTC.

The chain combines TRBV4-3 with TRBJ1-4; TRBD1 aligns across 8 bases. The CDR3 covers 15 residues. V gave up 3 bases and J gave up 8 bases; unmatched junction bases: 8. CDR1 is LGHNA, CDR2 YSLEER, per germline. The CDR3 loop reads CASSQLAGGLEKLFF. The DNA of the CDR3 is TGCGCCAGCAGCCAGTTAGCAGGGGGCTTAGAAAAACTGTTTTTT.

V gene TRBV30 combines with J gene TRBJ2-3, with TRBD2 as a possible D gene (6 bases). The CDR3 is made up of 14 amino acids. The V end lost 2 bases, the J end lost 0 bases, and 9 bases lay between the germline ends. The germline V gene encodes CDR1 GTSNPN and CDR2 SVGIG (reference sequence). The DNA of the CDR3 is TGTGCCTGGAGTAGCGGGCCTAGCACAGATACGCAGTATTTT. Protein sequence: CAWSSGPSTDTQYF.

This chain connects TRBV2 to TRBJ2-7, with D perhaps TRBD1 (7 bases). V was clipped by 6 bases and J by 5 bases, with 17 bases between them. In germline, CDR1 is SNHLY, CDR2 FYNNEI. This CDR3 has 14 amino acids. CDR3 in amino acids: CASRDPGGRNEQYF. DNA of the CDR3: TGTGCCAGCAGAGACCCAGGGGGGAGGAACGAGCAGTACTTC.

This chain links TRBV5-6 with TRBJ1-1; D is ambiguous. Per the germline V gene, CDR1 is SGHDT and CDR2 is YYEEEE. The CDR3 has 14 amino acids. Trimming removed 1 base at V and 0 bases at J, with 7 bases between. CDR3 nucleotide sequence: TGTGCCAGCAGCTTGAACTTCATGAACACTGAAGCTTTCTTT. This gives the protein CASSLNFMNTEAFF. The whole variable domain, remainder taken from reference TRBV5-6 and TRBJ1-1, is DAGVTQSPTHLIKTRGQQVTLRCSPKSGHDTVSWYQQALGQGPQFIFQYYEEEERQRGNFPDRFSGHQFPNYSSELNVNALLLGDSALYLCASSLNFMNTEAFFGQGTRLTVV.

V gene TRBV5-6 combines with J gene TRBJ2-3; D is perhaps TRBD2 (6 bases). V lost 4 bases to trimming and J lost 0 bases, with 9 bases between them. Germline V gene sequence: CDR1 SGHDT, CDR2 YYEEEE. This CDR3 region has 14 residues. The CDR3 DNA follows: TGTGCCAGCAGCCCAGGGACTAGCACAGATACGCAGTATTTT. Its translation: CASSPGTSTDTQYF. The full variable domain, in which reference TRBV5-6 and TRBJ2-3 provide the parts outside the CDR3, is DAGVTQSPTHLIKTRGQQVTLRCSPKSGHDTVSWYQQALGQGPQFIFQYYEEEERQRGNFPDRFSGHQFPNYSSELNVNALLLGDSALYLCASSPGTSTDTQYFGPGTRLTVL.

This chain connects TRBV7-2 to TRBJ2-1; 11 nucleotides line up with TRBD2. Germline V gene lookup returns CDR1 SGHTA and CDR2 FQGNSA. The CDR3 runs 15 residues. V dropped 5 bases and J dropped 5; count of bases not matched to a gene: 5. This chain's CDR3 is CASSPGTSGNNEQFF. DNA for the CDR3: TGTGCCAGCAGCCCCGGGACTAGCGGCAACAATGAGCAGTTCTTC. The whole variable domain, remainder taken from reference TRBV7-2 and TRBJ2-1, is GAGVSQSPSNKVTEKGKDVELRCDPISGHTALYWYRQSLGQGLEFLIYFQGNSAPDKSGLPSDRFSAERTGGSVSTLTIQRTQQEDSAVYLCASSPGTSGNNEQFFGPGTRLTVL.

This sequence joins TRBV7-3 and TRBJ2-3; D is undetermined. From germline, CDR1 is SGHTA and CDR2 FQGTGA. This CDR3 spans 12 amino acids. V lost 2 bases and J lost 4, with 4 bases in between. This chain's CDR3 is CASSLQADTQYF. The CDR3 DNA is TGTGCCAGCAGCTTACAGGCAGATACGCAGTATTTT.

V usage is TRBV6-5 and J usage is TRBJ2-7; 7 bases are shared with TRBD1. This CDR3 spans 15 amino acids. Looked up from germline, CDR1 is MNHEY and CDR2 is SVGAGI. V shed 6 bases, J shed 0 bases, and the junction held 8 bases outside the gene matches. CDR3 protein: CASRTSGTVSYEQYF. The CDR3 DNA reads TGTGCCAGCAGAACCTCCGGGACAGTCTCCTACGAGCAGTACTTC.

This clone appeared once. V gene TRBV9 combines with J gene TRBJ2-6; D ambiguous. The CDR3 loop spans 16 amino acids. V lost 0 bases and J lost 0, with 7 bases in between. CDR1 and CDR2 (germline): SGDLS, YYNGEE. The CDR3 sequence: CASSVDVYSGANVLTF. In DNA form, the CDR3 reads TGTGCCAGCAGCGTAGACGTCTACTCTGGGGCCAACGTCCTGACTTTC.

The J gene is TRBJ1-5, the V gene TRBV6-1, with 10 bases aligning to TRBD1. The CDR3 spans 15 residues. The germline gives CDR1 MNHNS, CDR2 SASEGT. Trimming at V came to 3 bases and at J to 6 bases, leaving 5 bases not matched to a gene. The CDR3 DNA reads TGTGCCAGCAGTGAGCAGACAGGGGGCGTTCAGCCCCAGCATTTT. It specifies CASSEQTGGVQPQHF.

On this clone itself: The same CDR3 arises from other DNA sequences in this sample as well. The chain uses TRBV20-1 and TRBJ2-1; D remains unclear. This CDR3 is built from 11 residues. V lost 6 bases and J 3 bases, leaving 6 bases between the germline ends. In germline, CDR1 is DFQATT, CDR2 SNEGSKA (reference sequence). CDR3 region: CSAPVYNEQFF. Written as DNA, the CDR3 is TGCAGTGCCCCTGTCTACAATGAGCAGTTCTTC.

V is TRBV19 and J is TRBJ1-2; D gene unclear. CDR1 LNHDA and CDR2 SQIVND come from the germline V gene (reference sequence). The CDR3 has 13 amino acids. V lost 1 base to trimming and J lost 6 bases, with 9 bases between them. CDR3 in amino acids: CASSIALSDGYTF. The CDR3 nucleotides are TGTGCCAGTAGTATAGCGTTGAGCGATGGCTACACCTTC.

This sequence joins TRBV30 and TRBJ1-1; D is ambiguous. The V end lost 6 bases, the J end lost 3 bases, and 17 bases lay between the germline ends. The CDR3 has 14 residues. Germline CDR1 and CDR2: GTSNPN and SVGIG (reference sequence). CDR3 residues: CACPGKGEDTEAFF. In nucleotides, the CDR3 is TGTGCCTGCCCGGGGAAGGGCGAAGACACTGAAGCTTTCTTT.

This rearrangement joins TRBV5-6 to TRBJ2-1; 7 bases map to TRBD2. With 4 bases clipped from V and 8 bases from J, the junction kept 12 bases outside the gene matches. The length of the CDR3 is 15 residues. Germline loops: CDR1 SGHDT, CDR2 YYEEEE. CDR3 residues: CASSTTGTNNYEQFF. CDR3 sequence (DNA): TGTGCCAGCAGCACGACCGGGACTAATAACTATGAGCAGTTCTTC.

CDR3 in amino acids: CASSFVLAGIAGELFF. CDR3 nucleotide sequence: TGTGCCAGCAGTTTTGTACTAGCGGGAATTGCCGGGGAGCTGTTTTTT. This chain uses TRBV28 with TRBJ2-2, with 10 bases matching TRBD2. This CDR3 spans 16 amino acids. Germline V gene data show CDR1 as MDHEN and CDR2 as SYDVKM. With V trimmed by 3 bases and J by 6 bases, 7 bases remained unmatched.

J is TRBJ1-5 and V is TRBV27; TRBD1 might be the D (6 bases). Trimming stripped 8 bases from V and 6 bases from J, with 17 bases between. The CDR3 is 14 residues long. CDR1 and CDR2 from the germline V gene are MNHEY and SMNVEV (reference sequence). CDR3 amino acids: CASRQAPSVQPQHF. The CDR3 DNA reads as TGTGCCAGCCGACAGGCCCCTTCGGTTCAGCCCCAGCATTTT.

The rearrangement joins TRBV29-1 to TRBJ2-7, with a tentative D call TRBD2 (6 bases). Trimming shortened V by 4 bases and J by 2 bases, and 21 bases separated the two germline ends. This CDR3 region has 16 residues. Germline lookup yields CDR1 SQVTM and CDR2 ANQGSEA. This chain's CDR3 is CSVGGPTGGSTYEQYF. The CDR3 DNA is TGCAGCGTTGGCGGCCCCACTGGGGGGTCTACCTACGAGCAGTACTTC.

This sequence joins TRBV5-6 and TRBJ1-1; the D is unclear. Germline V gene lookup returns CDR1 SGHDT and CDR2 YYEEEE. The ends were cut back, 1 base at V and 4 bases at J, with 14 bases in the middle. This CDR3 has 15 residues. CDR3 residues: CASSLWISGFTEAFF. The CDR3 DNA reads TGTGCCAGCAGCTTGTGGATTTCGGGGTTCACTGAAGCTTTCTTT.

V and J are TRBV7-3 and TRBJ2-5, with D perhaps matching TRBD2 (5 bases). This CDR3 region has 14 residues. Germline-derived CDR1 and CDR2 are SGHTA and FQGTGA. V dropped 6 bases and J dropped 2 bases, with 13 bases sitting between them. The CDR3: CASSPGLIQETQYF. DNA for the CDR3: TGTGCCAGCAGTCCCGGACTGATACAAGAGACCCAGTACTTC.

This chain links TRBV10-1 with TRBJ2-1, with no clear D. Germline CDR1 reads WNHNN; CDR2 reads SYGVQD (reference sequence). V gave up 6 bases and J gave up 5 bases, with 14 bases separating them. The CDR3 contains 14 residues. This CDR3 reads CASSLALGNNEQFF. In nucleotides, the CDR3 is TGCGCCAGCAGCTTAGCCTTAGGAAACAATGAGCAGTTCTTC.

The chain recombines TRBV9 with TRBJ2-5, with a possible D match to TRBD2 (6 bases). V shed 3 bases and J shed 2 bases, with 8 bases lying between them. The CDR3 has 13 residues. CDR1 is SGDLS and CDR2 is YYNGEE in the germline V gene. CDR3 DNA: TGTGCCAGCAGCGATAGCGGTCAAGAGACCCAGTACTTC. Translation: CASSDSGQETQYF.

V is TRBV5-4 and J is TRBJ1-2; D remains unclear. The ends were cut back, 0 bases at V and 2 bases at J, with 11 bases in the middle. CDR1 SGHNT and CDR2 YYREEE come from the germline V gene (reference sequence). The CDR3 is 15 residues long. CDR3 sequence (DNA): TGTGCCAGCAGCTTGGCCCCGGGAGGGAACTATGGCTACACCTTC. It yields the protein CASSLAPGGNYGYTF. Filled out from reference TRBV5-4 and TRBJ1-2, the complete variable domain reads ETGVTQSPTHLIKTRGQQVTLRCSSQSGHNTVSWYQQALGQGPQFIFQYYREEENGRGNFPPRFSGLQFPNYSSELNVNALELDDSALYLCASSLAPGGNYGYTFGSGTRLTVV.

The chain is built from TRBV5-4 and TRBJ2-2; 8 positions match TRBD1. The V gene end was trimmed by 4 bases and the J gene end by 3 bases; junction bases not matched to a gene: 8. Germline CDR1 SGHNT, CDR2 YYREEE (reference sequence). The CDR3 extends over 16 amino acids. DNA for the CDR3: TGTGCCAGCAGCCGCATTGGACAGGGAGACACCGGGGAGCTGTTTTTT. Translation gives CASSRIGQGDTGELFF.

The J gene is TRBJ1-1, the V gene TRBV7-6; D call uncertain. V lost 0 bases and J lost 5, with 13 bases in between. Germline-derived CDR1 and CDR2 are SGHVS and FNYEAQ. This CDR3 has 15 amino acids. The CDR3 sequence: CASSLALGSGTEAFF. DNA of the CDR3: TGTGCCAGCAGCTTAGCGCTCGGGTCGGGGACTGAAGCTTTCTTT.

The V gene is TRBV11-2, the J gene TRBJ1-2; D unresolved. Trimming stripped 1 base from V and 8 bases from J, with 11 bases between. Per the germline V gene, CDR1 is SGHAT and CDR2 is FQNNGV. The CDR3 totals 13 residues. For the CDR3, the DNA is TGTGCCAGCAGCTTAGTCAAGCAGCGCGGCTACACCTTC. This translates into CASSLVKQRGYTF.